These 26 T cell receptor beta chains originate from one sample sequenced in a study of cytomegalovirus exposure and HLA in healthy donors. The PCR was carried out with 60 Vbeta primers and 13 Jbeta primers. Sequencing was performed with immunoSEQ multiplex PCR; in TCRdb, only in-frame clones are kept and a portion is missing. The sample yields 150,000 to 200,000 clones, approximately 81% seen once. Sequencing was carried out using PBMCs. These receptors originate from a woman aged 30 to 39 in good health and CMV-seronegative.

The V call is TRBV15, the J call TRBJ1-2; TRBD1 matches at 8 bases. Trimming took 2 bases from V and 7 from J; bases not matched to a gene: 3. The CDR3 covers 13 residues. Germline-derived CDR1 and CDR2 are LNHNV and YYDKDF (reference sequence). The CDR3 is CATSRLQGAGYTF. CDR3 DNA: TGTGCCACCAGCAGATTGCAGGGGGCTGGCTACACCTTC.

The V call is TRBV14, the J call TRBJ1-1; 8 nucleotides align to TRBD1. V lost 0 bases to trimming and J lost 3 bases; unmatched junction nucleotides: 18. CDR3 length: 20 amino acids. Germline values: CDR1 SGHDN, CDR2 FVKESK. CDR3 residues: CASSQDRFSKQGAGDTEAFF. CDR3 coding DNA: TGTGCCAGCAGCCAAGATCGCTTTTCTAAGCAGGGGGCAGGAGACACTGAAGCTTTCTTT.

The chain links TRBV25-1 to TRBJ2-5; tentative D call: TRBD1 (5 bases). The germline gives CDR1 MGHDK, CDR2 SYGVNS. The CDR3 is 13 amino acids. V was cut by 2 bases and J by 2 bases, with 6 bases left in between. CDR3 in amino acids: CASSEPGQETQYF. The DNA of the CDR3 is TGTGCCAGCAGTGAACCAGGGCAAGAGACCCAGTACTTC.

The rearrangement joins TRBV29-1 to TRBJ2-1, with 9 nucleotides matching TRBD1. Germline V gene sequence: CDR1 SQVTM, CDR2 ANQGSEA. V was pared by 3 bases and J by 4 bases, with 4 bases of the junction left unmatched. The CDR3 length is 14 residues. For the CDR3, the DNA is TGCAGCGTTGAGGGGACAGGGACTTACAATGAGCAGTTCTTC. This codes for CSVEGTGTYNEQFF.

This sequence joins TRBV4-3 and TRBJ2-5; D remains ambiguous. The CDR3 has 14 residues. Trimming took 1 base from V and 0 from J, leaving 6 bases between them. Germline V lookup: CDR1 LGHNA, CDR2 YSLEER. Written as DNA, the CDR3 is TGCGCCAGCAGCCAAGCGGTGTACCAAGAGACCCAGTACTTC. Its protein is CASSQAVYQETQYF.

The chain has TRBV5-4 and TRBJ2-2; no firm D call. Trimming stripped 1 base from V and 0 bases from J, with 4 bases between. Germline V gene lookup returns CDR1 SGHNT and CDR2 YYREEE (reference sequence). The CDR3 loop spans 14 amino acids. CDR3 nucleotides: TGTGCCAGCAGCTTGCCCACGAACACCGGGGAGCTGTTTTTT. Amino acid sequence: CASSLPTNTGELFF.

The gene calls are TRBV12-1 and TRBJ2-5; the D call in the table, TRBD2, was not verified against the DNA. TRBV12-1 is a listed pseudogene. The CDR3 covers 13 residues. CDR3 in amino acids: CASSFVRGRPQYF. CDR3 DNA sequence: TGTGCCAGCAGCTTTGTACGGGGGAGACCCCAGTACTTC.

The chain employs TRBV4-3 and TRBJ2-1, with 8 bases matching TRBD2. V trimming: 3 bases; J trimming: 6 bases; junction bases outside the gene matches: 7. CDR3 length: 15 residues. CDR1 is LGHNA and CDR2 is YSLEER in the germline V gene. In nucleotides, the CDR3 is TGCGCCAGCAGCCAGGGAACTAGCGGAGTCAATGAGCAGTTCTTC. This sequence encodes CASSQGTSGVNEQFF.

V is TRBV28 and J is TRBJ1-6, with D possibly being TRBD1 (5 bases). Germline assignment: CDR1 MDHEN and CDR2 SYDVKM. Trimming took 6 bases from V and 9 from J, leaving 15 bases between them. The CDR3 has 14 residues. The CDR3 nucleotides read TGTGCCAGCAGCACCCACAGGAGCGCTTCACCCCTCCACTTT. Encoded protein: CASSTHRSASPLHF.

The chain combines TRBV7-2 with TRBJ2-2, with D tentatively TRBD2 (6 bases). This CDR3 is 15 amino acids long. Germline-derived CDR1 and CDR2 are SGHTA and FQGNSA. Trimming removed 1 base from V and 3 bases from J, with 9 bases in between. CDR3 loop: CASSLDAGYTGELFF. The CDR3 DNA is TGTGCCAGCAGCTTAGACGCGGGGTACACCGGGGAGCTGTTTTTT.

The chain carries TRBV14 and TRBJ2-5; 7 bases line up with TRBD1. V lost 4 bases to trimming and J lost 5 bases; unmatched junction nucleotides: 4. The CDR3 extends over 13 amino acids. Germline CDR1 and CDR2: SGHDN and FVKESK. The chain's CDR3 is CASSRTGEETQYF. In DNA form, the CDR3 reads TGTGCCAGCAGCCGCACAGGGGAGGAGACCCAGTACTTC.

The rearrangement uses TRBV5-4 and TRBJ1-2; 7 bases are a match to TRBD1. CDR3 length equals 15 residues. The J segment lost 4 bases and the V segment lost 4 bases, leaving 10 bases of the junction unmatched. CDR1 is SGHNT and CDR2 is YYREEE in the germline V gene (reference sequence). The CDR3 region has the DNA TGTGCCAGCAGCAGACTCCCGGACAGGAGCTATGGCTACACCTTC. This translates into CASSRLPDRSYGYTF.

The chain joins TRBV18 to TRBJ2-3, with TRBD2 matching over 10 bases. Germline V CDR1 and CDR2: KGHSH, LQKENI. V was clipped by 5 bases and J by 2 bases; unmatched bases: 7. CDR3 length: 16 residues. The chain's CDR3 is CASSSISGGDTDTQYF. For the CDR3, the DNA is TGTGCCAGCTCATCAATAAGCGGGGGGGACACAGATACGCAGTATTTT.

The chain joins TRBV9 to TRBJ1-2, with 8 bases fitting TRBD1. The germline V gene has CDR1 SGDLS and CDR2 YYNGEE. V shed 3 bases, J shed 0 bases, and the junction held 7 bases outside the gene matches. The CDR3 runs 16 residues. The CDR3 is CASSGIGTGANYGYTF. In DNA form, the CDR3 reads TGTGCCAGCAGCGGGATAGGGACAGGAGCTAACTATGGCTACACCTTC.

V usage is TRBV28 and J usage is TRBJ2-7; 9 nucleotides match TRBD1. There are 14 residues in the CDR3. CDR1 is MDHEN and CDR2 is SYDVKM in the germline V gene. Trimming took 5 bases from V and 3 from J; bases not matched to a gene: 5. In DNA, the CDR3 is TGTGCCAGCAGTGGCGGGACAGGGATCTACGAGCAGTACTTC. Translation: CASSGGTGIYEQYF.

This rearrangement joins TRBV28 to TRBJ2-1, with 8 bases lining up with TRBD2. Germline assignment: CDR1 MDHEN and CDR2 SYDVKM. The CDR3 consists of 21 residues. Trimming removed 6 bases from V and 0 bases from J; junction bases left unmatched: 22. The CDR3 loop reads CASSQIGWLAGLTLSYNEQFF. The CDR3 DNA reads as TGTGCCAGCAGCCAAATAGGATGGCTAGCGGGTTTGACTCTCTCCTACAATGAGCAGTTCTTC.

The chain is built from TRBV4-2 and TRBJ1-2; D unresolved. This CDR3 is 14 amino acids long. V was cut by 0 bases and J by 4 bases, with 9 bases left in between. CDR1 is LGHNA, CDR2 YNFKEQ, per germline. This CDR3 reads CASSQDVAVYGYTF. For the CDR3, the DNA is TGTGCCAGCAGCCAAGATGTGGCCGTCTATGGCTACACCTTC.

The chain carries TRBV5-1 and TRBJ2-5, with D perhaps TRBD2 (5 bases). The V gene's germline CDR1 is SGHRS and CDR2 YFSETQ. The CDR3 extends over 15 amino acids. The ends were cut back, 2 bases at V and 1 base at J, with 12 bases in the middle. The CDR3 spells CASSLRGLGQETQYF. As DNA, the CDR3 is TGCGCCAGCAGCTTACGGGGTTTGGGCCAAGAGACCCAGTACTTC.

The DNA of the CDR3 is TGTGCCGGGGCGGCCGGAGAGACCCAGTACTTC. Encoded protein: CAGAAGETQYF. This chain uses TRBV28 with TRBJ2-5, with TRBD1 as a possible D gene (5 bases). Trimming shortened V by 11 bases and J by 4 bases, and 11 bases separated the two germline ends. This CDR3 region has 11 residues. Per the germline V gene, CDR1 is MDHEN and CDR2 is SYDVKM. The entire variable domain, with the rest obtained from reference TRBV28 and TRBJ2-5, is as follows: DVKVTQSSRYLVKRTGEKVFLECVQDMDHENMFWYRQDPGLGLRLIYFSYDVKMKEKGDIPEGYSVSREKKERFSLILESASTNQTSMYLCAGAAGETQYFGPGTRLLVL.

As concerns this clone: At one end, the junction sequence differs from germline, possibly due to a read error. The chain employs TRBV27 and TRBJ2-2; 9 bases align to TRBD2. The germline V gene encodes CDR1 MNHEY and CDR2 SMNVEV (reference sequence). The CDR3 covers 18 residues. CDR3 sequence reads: CASSLFHRGGVGTGELFF. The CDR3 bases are TGTGCCAGCAGTTTATTCCACCGCGGGGGGGTAGGCACCGGAGAGCTGTTTTTT.

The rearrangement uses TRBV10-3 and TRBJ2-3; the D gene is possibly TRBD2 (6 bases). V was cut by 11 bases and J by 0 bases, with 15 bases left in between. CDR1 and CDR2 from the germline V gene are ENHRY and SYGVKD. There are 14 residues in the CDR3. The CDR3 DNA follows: TGTGCCCTCCGGAGGGCCTCGAGCACAGATACGCAGTATTTT. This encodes CALRRASSTDTQYF.

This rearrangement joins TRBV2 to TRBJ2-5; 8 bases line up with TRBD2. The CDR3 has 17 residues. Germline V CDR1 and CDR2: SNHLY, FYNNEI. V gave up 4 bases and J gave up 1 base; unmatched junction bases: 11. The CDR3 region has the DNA TGTGCCAGCAGTGGGATAGCGGGACAACAGTTCCAAGAGACCCAGTACTTC. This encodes CASSGIAGQQFQETQYF.

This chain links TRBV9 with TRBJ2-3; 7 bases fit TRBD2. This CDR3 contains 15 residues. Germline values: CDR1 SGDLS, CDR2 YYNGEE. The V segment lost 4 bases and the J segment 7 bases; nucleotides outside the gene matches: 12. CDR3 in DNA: TGTGCCAGCAGCCTCCTTCCGACTAGCTACCATACGCAGTATTTT. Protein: CASSLLPTSYHTQYF.

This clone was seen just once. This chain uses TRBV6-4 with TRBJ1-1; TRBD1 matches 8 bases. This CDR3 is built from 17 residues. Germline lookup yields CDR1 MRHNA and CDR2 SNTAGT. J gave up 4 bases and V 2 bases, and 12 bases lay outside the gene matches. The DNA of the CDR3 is TGTGCCAGCAGTGACAGGGCGGACAGGGCAAGGGGCACTGAAGCTTTCTTT. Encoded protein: CASSDRADRARGTEAFF.

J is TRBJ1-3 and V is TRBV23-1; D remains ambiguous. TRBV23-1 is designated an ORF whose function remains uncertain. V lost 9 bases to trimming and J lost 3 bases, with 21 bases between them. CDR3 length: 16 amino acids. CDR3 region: CARKPLGRPSGNTIYF. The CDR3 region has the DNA TGCGCCAGGAAACCTCTCGGGAGACCTAGTGGAAACACCATATATTTT.

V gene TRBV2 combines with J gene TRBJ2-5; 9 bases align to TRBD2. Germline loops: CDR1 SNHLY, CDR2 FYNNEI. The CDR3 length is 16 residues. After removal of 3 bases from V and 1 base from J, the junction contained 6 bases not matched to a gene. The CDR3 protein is CASSDSGGNIQETQYF. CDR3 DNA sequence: TGTGCCAGCAGTGACAGCGGGGGGAATATCCAAGAGACCCAGTACTTC.